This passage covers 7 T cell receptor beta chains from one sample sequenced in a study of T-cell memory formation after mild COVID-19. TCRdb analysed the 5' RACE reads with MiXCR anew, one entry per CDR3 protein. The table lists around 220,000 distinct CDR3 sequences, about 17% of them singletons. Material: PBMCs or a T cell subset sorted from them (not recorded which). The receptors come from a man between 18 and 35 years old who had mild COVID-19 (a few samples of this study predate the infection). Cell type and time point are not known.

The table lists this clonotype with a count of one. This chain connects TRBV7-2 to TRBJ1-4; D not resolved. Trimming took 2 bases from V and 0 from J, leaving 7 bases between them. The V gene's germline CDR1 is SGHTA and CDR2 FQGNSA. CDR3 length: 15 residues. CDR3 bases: TGTGCCAGCAGCTTATCGGGTGCAACTAATGAAAAACTGTTTTTT. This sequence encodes CASSLSGATNEKLFF.

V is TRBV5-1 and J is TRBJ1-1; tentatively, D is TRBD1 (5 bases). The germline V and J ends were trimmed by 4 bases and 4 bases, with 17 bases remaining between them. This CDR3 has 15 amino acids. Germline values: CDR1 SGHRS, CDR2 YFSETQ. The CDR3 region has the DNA TGCGCCAGCAGCGAGGACATTAACAGAGCCACTGAAGCTTTCTTT. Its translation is CASSEDINRATEAFF. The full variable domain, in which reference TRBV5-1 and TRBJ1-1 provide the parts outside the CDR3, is KAGVTQTPRYLIKTRGQQVTLSCSPISGHRSVSWYQQTPGQGLQFLFEYFSETQRNKGNFPGRFSGRQFSNSRSEMNVSTLELGDSALYLCASSEDINRATEAFFGQGTRLTVV.

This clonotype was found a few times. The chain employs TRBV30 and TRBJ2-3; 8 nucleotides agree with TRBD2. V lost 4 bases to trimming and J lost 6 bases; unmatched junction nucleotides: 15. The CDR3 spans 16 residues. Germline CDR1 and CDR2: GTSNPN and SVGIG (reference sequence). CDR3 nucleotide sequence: TGTGCCTGGATGGAATGGCGGGGGGTGGTTGGCGATACGCAGTATTTT. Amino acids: CAWMEWRGVVGDTQYF.

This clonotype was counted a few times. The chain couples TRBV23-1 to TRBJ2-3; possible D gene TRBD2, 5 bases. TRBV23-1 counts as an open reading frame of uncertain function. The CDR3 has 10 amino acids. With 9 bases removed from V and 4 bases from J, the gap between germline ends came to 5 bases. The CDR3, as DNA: TGCGCCAGGGGAGCAGATACGCAGTATTTT. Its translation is CARGADTQYF.

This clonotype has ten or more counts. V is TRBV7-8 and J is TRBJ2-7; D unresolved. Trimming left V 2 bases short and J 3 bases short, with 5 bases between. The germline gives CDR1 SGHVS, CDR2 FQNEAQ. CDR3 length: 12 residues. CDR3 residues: CASSLSRYEQYF. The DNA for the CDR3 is TGTGCCAGCAGCTTATCACGCTACGAGCAGTACTTC.

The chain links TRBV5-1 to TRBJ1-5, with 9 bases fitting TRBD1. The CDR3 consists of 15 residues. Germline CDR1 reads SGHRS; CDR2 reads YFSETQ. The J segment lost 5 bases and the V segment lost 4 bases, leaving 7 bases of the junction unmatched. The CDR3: CASSPPGQGDQPQHF. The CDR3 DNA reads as TGCGCCAGCAGCCCGCCGGGACAGGGTGATCAGCCCCAGCATTTT.

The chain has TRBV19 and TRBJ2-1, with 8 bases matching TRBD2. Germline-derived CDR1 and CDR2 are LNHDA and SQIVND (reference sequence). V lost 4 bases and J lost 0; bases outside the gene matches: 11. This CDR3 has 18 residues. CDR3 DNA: TGTGCCAGTAGTAAGGGCCTGCGGGGGGTGAGCTCCTACAATGAGCAGTTCTTC. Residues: CASSKGLRGVSSYNEQFF.